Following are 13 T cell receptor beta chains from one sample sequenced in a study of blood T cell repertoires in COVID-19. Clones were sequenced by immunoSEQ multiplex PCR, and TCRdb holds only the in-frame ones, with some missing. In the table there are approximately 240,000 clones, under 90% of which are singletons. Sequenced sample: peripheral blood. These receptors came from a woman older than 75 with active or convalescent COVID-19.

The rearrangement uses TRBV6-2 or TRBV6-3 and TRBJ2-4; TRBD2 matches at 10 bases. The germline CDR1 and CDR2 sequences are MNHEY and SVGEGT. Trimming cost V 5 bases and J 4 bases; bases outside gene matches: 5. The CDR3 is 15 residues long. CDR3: CASSISGGIKNIQYF. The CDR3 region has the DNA TGTGCCAGCAGTATTAGCGGGGGGATTAAAAACATTCAGTACTTC.

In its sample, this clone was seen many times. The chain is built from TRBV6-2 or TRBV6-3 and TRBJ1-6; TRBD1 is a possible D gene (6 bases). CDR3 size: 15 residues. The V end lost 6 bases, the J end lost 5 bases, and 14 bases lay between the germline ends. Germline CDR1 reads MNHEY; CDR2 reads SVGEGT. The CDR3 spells CASRPTGQHNSPLHF. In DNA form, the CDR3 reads TGTGCCAGCAGGCCTACAGGGCAACATAATTCACCCCTCCACTTT.

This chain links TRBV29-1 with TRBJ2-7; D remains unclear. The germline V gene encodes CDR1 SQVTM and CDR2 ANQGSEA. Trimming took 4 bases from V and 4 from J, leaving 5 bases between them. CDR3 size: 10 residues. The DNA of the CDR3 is TGCAGCGTTGCACTATACGAGCAGTACTTC. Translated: CSVALYEQYF.

In nucleotides, the CDR3 is TGTGCCAGCAGGACTGGCTGGGGGCCAGATACGCAGTATTTT. This sequence encodes CASRTGWGPDTQYF. J is TRBJ2-3 and V is TRBV6-5, with D possibly matching TRBD1 (6 bases). This CDR3 is 14 amino acids long. Trimming left V 6 bases short and J 4 bases short, with 14 bases between. Germline V gives CDR1 MNHEY, CDR2 SVGAGI.

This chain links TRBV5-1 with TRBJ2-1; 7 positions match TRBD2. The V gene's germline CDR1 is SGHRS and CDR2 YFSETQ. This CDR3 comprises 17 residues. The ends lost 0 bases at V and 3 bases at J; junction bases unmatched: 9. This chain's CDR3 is CASSLAYVASGYNEQFF. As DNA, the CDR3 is TGCGCCAGCAGCTTGGCCTATGTGGCTAGCGGCTACAATGAGCAGTTCTTC.

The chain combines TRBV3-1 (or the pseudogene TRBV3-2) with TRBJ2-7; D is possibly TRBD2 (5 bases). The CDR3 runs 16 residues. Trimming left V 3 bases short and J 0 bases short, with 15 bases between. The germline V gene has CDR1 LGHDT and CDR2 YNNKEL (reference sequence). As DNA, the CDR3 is TGTGCCAGCAGCCAGGCCCGGCGGACTCTCTCCTACGAGCAGTACTTC. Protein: CASSQARRTLSYEQYF.

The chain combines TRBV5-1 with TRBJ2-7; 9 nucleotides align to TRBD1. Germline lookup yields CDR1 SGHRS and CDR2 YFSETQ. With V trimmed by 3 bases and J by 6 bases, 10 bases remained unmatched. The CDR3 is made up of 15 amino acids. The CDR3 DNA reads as TGCGCCAGCAGCTCTACCGGGACAGGGTTTAGCGAGCAGTACTTC. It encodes CASSSTGTGFSEQYF.

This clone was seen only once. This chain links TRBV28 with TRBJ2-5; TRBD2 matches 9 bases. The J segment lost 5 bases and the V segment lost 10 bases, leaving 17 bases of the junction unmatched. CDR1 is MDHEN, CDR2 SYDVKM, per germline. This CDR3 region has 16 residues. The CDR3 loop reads CATTIGRRGGQETQYF. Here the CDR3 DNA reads TGTGCCACCACGATCGGGCGGCGGGGGGGCCAGGAGACCCAGTACTTC.

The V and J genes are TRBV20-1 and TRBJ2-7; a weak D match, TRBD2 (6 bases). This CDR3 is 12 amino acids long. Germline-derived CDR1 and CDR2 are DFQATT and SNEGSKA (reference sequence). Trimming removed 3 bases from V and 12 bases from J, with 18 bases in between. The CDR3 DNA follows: TGCAGTGCTAGTTCTCCGGGAGAGCTAGGGTACTTC. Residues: CSASSPGELGYF.

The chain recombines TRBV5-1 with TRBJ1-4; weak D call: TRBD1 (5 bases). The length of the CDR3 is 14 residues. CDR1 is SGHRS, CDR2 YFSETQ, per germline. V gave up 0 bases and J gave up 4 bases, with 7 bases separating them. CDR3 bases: TGCGCCAGCAGCTTGGAGGGGTTTAATGAAAAACTGTTTTTT. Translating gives CASSLEGFNEKLFF.

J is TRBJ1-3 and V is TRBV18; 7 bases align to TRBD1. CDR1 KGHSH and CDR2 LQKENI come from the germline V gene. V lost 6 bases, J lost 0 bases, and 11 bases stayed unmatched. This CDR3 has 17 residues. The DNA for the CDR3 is TGTGCCAGCTCGCTGGGGGACAGACTAGGCTCTGGAAACACCATATATTTT. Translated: CASSLGDRLGSGNTIYF.

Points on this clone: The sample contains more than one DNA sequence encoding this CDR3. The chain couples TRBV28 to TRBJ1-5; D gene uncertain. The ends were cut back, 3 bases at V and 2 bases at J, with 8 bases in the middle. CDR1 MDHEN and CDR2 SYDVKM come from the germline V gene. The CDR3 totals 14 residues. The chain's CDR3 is CASSLLGGNQPQHF. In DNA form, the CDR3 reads TGTGCCAGCAGTTTGCTAGGTGGCAATCAGCCCCAGCATTTT.

The CDR3 reads CASSLTGEGQGEAFF. CDR3 DNA: TGTGCCAGCAGTTTAACGGGGGAGGGACAGGGAGAAGCTTTCTTT. V is TRBV28 and J is TRBJ1-1; TRBD1 matches 9 bases. Looked up from germline, CDR1 is MDHEN and CDR2 is SYDVKM. The CDR3 contains 15 residues. Losses at the gene ends were 2 bases for V and 8 bases for J; bases not matched to a gene: 9. Using reference TRBV28 and TRBJ1-1 for the parts outside the CDR3, the full variable domain is DVKVTQSSRYLVKRTGEKVFLECVQDMDHENMFWYRQDPGLGLRLIYFSYDVKMKEKGDIPEGYSVSREKKERFSLILESASTNQTSMYLCASSLTGEGQGEAFFGQGTRLTVV.